Below, 11 T cell receptor beta chains from the same sample are listed, as sequenced in a study of cytomegalovirus exposure and HLA in healthy donors. The PCR had 60 Vbeta and 13 Jbeta primers. Libraries were prepared by immunoSEQ multiplex PCR; TCRdb keeps only in-frame clonotypes and omits some of them. The table lists about 94,000 clones, about 62% of them singletons. The sequenced sample was PBMCs. These receptors were collected from a man aged 30 to 39 in good health and CMV-seronegative.

The chain has TRBV5-3 and TRBJ2-2, with a weak D call TRBD1 (5 bases). TRBV5-3 has ORF status, its function being uncertain. CDR3 size: 12 residues. The V and J ends lost 4 bases and 5 bases respectively, with 6 bases between them. The CDR3 nucleotides read TGTGCCAGAAGCCGGACAACCGGGGAGCTGTTTTTT. Translating gives CARSRTTGELFF.

J is TRBJ2-1 and V is TRBV7-3, with 16 bases that match TRBD2. V lost 5 bases to trimming and J lost 10 bases; unmatched junction nucleotides: 8. The CDR3 is made up of 16 amino acids. Germline V CDR1 and CDR2: SGHTA, FQGTGA. Written as DNA, the CDR3 is TGTGCCAGCAGCCCAAACGGGGGACTAGCGGGAGGGGAGCAGTTCTTC. Protein product: CASSPNGGLAGGEQFF.

This rearrangement joins TRBV9 to TRBJ1-1; 7 nucleotides line up with TRBD1. Germline V gene data show CDR1 as SGDLS and CDR2 as YYNGEE. This CDR3 spans 13 amino acids. V lost 4 bases, J lost 5 bases, and 5 bases stayed unmatched. The CDR3 DNA follows: TGTGCCAGCAGCTCACAGGGGCGGACTGAAGCTTTCTTT. This codes for CASSSQGRTEAFF.

V is TRBV19 and J is TRBJ1-1; 9 positions match TRBD1. J was trimmed by 8 bases and V by 4 bases; bases with no gene match: 14. In germline, CDR1 is LNHDA, CDR2 SQIVND (reference sequence). This CDR3 is built from 16 residues. The chain's CDR3 is CASSKMHRGLPSEAFF. CDR3 sequence (DNA): TGTGCCAGTAGTAAAATGCACAGGGGGCTTCCCTCAGAAGCTTTCTTT.

The sample holds a few counts of this clone. V usage is TRBV11-2 and J usage is TRBJ2-1, with TRBD2 identical over 8 bases. This CDR3 spans 18 amino acids. Germline V gene sequence: CDR1 SGHAT, CDR2 FQNNGV. Losses at the gene ends were 2 bases for V and 8 bases for J; bases not matched to a gene: 17. The CDR3 sequence is CASSLLKGPGRALHEQFF. As DNA, the CDR3 is TGTGCCAGCAGCTTATTGAAAGGCCCCGGGAGGGCCCTCCATGAGCAGTTCTTC. Full variable domain (remainder filled in from reference TRBV11-2 and TRBJ2-1): EAGVAQSPRYKIIEKRQSVAFWCNPISGHATLYWYQQILGQGPKLLIQFQNNGVVDDSQLPKDRFSAERLKGVDSTLKIQPAKLEDSAVYLCASSLLKGPGRALHEQFFGPGTRLTVL.

The CDR3: CASSVAGLGSDTQYF. The CDR3 DNA is TGTGCCAGCAGCGTAGCAGGGTTGGGGTCAGATACGCAGTATTTT. The genes are TRBV9 and TRBJ2-3, with D maybe TRBD1 (5 bases). Germline V CDR1 and CDR2: SGDLS, YYNGEE. The V and J ends lost 0 bases and 4 bases respectively, with 12 bases between them. The CDR3 extends over 15 amino acids.

This clone was seen only a few times. The chain links TRBV7-2 to TRBJ1-6, with TRBD1 identical over 10 bases. J gave up 10 bases and V 2 bases, and 11 bases lay outside the gene matches. The CDR3 extends over 17 amino acids. Germline CDR1 SGHTA, CDR2 FQGNSA. CDR3 nucleotides: TGTGCCAGCAGCTTAATCCGGGACAGGGGAGCAGGATCACCCCTCCACTTT. Translating gives CASSLIRDRGAGSPLHF.

The V call is TRBV11-3, the J call TRBJ2-1; D possibly corresponds to TRBD2 (5 bases). Trimming took off 4 bases at V and 0 bases at J, with 13 bases between the two ends. Germline V gene lookup returns CDR1 SGHNT and CDR2 YENEEA. CDR3 size: 16 residues. The CDR3 region is CASSSRAVGSYNEQFF. The DNA of the CDR3 is TGTGCCAGCAGCTCACGAGCGGTTGGCTCCTACAATGAGCAGTTCTTC.

The rearrangement joins TRBV19 to TRBJ2-5; 7 positions agree with TRBD1. CDR1 and CDR2 from the germline V gene are LNHDA and SQIVND (reference sequence). The CDR3 has 16 amino acids. J was trimmed by 2 bases and V by 4 bases; bases with no gene match: 10. For the CDR3, the DNA is TGTGCCAGTAGTAGTTCCGGGACAGCCTTTCAAGAGACCCAGTACTTC. It translates to CASSSSGTAFQETQYF.

The V call is TRBV27, the J call TRBJ1-5; 7 bases are shared with TRBD1. CDR3 length: 15 residues. CDR1 is MNHEY, CDR2 SMNVEV, per germline (reference sequence). With V trimmed by 5 bases and J by 7 bases, 11 bases remained unmatched. CDR3: CASSRGQLRSQPQHF. The CDR3 DNA reads TGTGCCAGCAGTCGGGGACAGTTGCGGAGCCAGCCCCAGCATTTT.

The rearrangement joins TRBV27 to TRBJ1-2; weak D call: TRBD1 (6 bases). The CDR3 has 15 amino acids. Trimming shortened V by 2 bases and J by 7 bases, and 17 bases separated the two germline ends. Looked up from germline, CDR1 is MNHEY and CDR2 is SMNVEV (reference sequence). CDR3 in DNA: TGTGCCAGCAGTTTAGAGTATCAGGGGATCTCTGGCTACACCTTC. It yields the protein CASSLEYQGISGYTF.